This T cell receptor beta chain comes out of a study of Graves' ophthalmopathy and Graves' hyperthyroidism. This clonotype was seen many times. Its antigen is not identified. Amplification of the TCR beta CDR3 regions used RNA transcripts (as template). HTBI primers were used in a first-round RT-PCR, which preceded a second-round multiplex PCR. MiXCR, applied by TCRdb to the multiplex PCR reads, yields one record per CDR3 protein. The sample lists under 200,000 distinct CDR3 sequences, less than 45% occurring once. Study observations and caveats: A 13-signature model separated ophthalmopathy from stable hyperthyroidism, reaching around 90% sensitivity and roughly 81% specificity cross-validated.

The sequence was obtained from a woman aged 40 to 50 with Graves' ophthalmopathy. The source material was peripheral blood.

The CDR3, as DNA: TGTGCCAGCAGTTTACAGCCAGGAGCATATGGCTACACCTTC. It codes for CASSLQPGAYGYTF. This chain joins TRBV28 and TRBJ1-2; D call uncertain. Germline assignment: CDR1 MDHEN and CDR2 SYDVKM. The CDR3 is made up of 14 amino acids. V was shortened by 2 bases and J by 5 bases, with 12 bases between the two germline ends.